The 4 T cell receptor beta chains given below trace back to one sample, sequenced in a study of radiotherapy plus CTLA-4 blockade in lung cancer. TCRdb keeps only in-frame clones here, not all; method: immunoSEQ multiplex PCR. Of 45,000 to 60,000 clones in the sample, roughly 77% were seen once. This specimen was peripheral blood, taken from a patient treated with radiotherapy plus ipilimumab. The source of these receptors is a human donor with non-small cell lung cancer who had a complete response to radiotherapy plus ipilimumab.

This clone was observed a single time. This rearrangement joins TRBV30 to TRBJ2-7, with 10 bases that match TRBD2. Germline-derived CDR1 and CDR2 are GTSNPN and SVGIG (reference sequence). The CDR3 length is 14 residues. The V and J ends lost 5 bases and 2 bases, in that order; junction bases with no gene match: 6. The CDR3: CAWGSSGRPYEQYV. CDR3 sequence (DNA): TGTGCCTGGGGAAGTAGCGGGAGGCCCTACGAGCAGTACGTC.

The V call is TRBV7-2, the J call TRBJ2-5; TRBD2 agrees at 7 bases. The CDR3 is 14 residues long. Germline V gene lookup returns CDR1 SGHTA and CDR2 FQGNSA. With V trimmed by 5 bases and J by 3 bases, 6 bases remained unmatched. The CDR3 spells CASSGGGGKETQYF. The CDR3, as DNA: TGTGCCAGCAGCGGGGGGGGAGGGAAAGAGACCCAGTACTTC.

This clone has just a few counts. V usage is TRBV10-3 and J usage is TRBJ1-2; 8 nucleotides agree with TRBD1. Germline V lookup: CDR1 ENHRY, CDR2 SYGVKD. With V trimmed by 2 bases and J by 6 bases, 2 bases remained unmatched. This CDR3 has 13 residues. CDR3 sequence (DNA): TGTGCCATCAGTGAGCTGACAGGGGATGGCTACACCTTC. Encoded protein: CAISELTGDGYTF.

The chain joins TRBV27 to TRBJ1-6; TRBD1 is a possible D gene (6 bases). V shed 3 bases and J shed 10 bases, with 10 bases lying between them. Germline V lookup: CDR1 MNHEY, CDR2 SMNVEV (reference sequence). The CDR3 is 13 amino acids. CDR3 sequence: CASSFRGYSPLHF. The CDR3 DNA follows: TGTGCCAGCAGTTTCAGGGGCTACTCACCCCTCCACTTT.